The clone carrying this T cell receptor (beta chain) was recorded many times. The target antigen is unknown. It was RNA transcripts that yielded the amplified TCR beta CDR3 regions. A set of HTBI primers served as the primers for a first-round RT-PCR of the TCR CDR3. MiXCR was run by TCRdb on the multiplex PCR reads, yielding one entry per CDR3 protein. The sample records some 400,000 distinct CDR3 sequences, about a fifth being singletons. The authors deemed Graves' hyperthyroidism stable absent ophthalmopathy progression within 18 months. Uncontrolled infection, other autoimmune disease, pregnancy or lactation led to exclusion. The V gene end was trimmed by 5 bases and the J gene end by 3 bases; junction bases not matched to a gene: 4. CDR1 is PRHDT, CDR2 FYEKMQ, per germline (reference sequence). The length of the CDR3 is 14 residues. These data come from a study of T cells in Graves' hyperthyroidism and ophthalmopathy. General observations from the study: Also found in blood were most expanded thyroid clonotypes above 0.001.

The TCR was taken from a woman under 30 with Graves' hyperthyroidism. The genes are TRBV13 and TRBJ1-1; TRBD1 matches at 9 bases. Material for sequencing was blood. In DNA, the CDR3 is TGTGCCAGCAGCCACAGGGGGCAGGACACTGAAGCTTTCTTT. Protein: CASSHRGQDTEAFF. The complete variable domain, with remaining parts taken from reference TRBV13 and TRBJ1-1, reads AAGVIQSPRHLIKEKRETATLKCYPIPRHDTVYWYQQGPGQDPQFLISFYEKMQSDKGSIPDRFSAQQFSDYHSELNMSSLELGDSALYFCASSHRGQDTEAFFGQGTRLTVV.